The 20 T cell receptor beta chains below were found in one sample sequenced in a study of cytomegalovirus exposure and HLA in healthy donors (dated by TCRdb to 2017 to 2019). Library creation used the immunoSEQ multiplex PCR assay. A mixture of 60 forward primers for TCR Vbeta segments and 13 reverse primers for TCR Jbeta segments was used in the multiplex PCR. TCRdb carries this immuneACCESS record with in-frame sequences only. Its versions omit some clonotypes, under half of them owing to an unresolved V gene in the studies checked, with the rest unexplained. The sample has tens of thousands of clones on record, 60% to 80% of them singletons. The top ten clonotypes cover around 7.6% of the sample. Source material: PBMCs. The origin of the receptors is a man in his sixties in good health and CMV-seropositive.

CDR3 sequence reads: CASSLGLADSNEQFF. The CDR3 DNA reads as TGTGCCAGCAGCTTGGGACTAGCGGACTCCAATGAGCAGTTCTTC. The chain employs TRBV11-3 and TRBJ2-1; 11 nucleotides line up with TRBD2. There are 15 residues in the CDR3. Looked up from germline, CDR1 is SGHNT and CDR2 is YENEEA. J lost 6 bases, V lost 3 bases, and 4 bases had no gene match.

The chain couples TRBV10-2 to TRBJ2-3; TRBD1 matches 10 bases. Germline V CDR1 and CDR2: WSHSY, SAAADI. Unmatched junction bases numbered 12, after V lost 11 bases and J lost 7 bases. This CDR3 region has 14 residues. Written as DNA, the CDR3 is TGCGCCTCTTTGACAGGGGGCGGATTGAATACGCAGTATTTT. This gives the protein CASLTGGGLNTQYF.

The gene calls are TRBV6-4 and TRBJ2-1; the match to TRBD1 covers 8 bases. Germline assignment: CDR1 MRHNA and CDR2 SNTAGT. This CDR3 comprises 14 residues. With V trimmed by 10 bases and J by 9 bases, 14 bases remained unmatched. In DNA, the CDR3 is TGTGCCATCAGGGCGGACAGGGCTAGTGTTGAGCAGTTCTTC. This translates into CAIRADRASVEQFF.

This clone was counted once. The J gene is TRBJ1-2, the V gene TRBV4-1; 10 bases are shared with TRBD1. The CDR3 is made up of 17 amino acids. Germline V gives CDR1 MGHRA, CDR2 YSYEKL. The V segment lost 1 base and the J segment 4 bases; nucleotides outside the gene matches: 9. The CDR3 DNA is TGCGCCAGCAGCCAAGCACGGTCGGACAGGGGGTCCTATGGCTACACCTTC. This sequence encodes CASSQARSDRGSYGYTF.

This clone was detected a few times. V gene TRBV6-6 combines with J gene TRBJ1-1; D call uncertain. This CDR3 is 13 amino acids long. Germline lookup yields CDR1 MNHNY and CDR2 SVGAGI (reference sequence). Trimming took off 0 bases at V and 5 bases at J, with 7 bases between the two ends. CDR3 sequence reads: CASSYSGGTEAFF. The CDR3 DNA sequence: TGTGCCAGCAGTTACTCGGGAGGGACTGAAGCTTTCTTT.

The chain is built from TRBV25-1 and TRBJ2-2, with a possible D match to TRBD1 (6 bases). The CDR3 contains 16 residues. In germline, CDR1 is MGHDK, CDR2 SYGVNS. Between the trimmed V and J ends, which lost 3 bases and 3 bases, there was a span of 14 bases. Written as DNA, the CDR3 is TGTGCCAGCAGTGAGAGTAGTGAGGGGGACACCGGGGAGCTGTTTTTT. Protein: CASSESSEGDTGELFF.

CDR3 loop: CASSLGAGTGNEKLFF. As DNA, the CDR3 is TGTGCCAGCAGCTTGGGGGCCGGGACAGGGAATGAAAAACTGTTTTTT. The V call is TRBV5-6, the J call TRBJ1-4; 9 nucleotides match TRBD1. This CDR3 comprises 16 residues. With V trimmed by 0 bases and J by 5 bases, 5 bases remained unmatched. From germline, CDR1 is SGHDT and CDR2 YYEEEE.

This chain connects TRBV5-1 to TRBJ2-4, with TRBD1 identical over 10 bases. This CDR3 is 17 amino acids long. V was pared by 4 bases and J by 5 bases, with 12 bases of the junction left unmatched. The germline CDR1 and CDR2 sequences are SGHRS and YFSETQ. The CDR3 sequence: CASSPRAGTGAENIQYF. The CDR3 DNA follows: TGCGCCAGCAGCCCTAGGGCCGGGACAGGGGCCGAAAACATTCAGTACTTC.

The J gene is TRBJ2-5, the V gene TRBV27; 8 nucleotides line up with TRBD1. Germline V gives CDR1 MNHEY, CDR2 SMNVEV (reference sequence). This CDR3 contains 15 residues. The V segment lost 8 bases and the J segment 5 bases; nucleotides outside the gene matches: 13. CDR3 region: CASGRPGQVEETQYF. Here the CDR3 DNA reads TGTGCCAGCGGTCGTCCGGGACAGGTAGAGGAGACCCAGTACTTC.

The CDR3 DNA is TGTGCCACCTTTTTAGGGGGGGGACGAACAGATACGCAGTATTTT. It is translated as CATFLGGGRTDTQYF. This chain connects TRBV6-6 to TRBJ2-3; D is perhaps TRBD2 (7 bases). The CDR3 is 15 amino acids. Germline V CDR1 and CDR2: MNHNY, SVGAGI (reference sequence). Trimming removed 10 bases at V and 3 bases at J, with 20 bases between.

This clone was counted a few times. The chain combines TRBV11-2 with TRBJ1-1; TRBD1 agrees at 8 bases. There are 15 residues in the CDR3. Losses at the gene ends were 2 bases for V and 1 base for J; bases not matched to a gene: 3. CDR1 SGHAT and CDR2 FQNNGV come from the germline V gene. This CDR3 reads CASSLRTGWNTEAFF. The CDR3 region has the DNA TGTGCCAGCAGCTTAAGGACAGGGTGGAACACTGAAGCTTTCTTT. Variable domain in full (rest from reference TRBV11-2 and TRBJ1-1): EAGVAQSPRYKIIEKRQSVAFWCNPISGHATLYWYQQILGQGPKLLIQFQNNGVVDDSQLPKDRFSAERLKGVDSTLKIQPAKLEDSAVYLCASSLRTGWNTEAFFGQGTRLTVV.

The chain is built from TRBV5-1 and TRBJ1-1; 9 bases align to TRBD1. V gave up 2 bases and J gave up 2 bases; unmatched junction bases: 1. The length of the CDR3 is 14 residues. Germline loops: CDR1 SGHRS, CDR2 YFSETQ. In DNA form, the CDR3 reads TGCGCCAGCAGCTTTACAGGGGGCAACACTGAAGCTTTCTTT. It encodes CASSFTGGNTEAFF.

CDR3 protein: CSVVLGNTIYF. For the CDR3, the DNA is TGCAGCGTTGTTCTTGGAAACACCATATATTTT. V and J are TRBV29-1 and TRBJ1-3; D gene unclear. The CDR3 spans 11 residues. Germline values: CDR1 SQVTM, CDR2 ANQGSEA. Trimming stripped 4 bases from V and 3 bases from J, with 4 bases between.

The chain recombines TRBV6-5 with TRBJ2-1, with D perhaps TRBD2 (6 bases). Germline V lookup: CDR1 MNHEY, CDR2 SVGAGI. This CDR3 contains 14 residues. The ends were cut back, 6 bases at V and 1 base at J, with 10 bases in the middle. CDR3 in DNA: TGTGCCAGCAGCTATGGAGGGTCCTACAATGAGCAGTTCTTC. It is translated as CASSYGGSYNEQFF.

With regard to this clone: A junction end diverges from the germline sequence, so it may reflect a read error. Different DNA sequences within this sample yield the same CDR3. The chain is built from TRBV7-2 and TRBJ2-1; 9 bases are shared with TRBD1. In germline, CDR1 is SGHTA, CDR2 FQGNSA. The CDR3 runs to 17 residues. CDR3 residues: CASSQIGTGQLYNEQFF. CDR3 nucleotides: TGTGCTAGCAGCCAAATCGGGACAGGGCAATTATACAATGAGCAGTTCTTC.

This clone was seen a single time. CDR3 region: CASSQGFPYEQYF. The CDR3 nucleotides read TGTGCCAGCAGCCAGGGATTCCCCTACGAGCAGTACTTC. The chain employs TRBV5-5 and TRBJ2-7; a weak D match, TRBD1 (5 bases). Germline lookup yields CDR1 SGHKS and CDR2 YYEKEE (reference sequence). V was cut by 4 bases and J by 2 bases, with 10 bases left in between. The CDR3 has 13 residues.

The chain joins TRBV6-5 to TRBJ2-1; weak D call: TRBD2 (5 bases). The CDR3 covers 15 residues. Trimming removed 0 bases from V and 6 bases from J, with 12 bases in between. The germline V gene has CDR1 MNHEY and CDR2 SVGAGI. The CDR3, as DNA: TGTGCCAGCAGTTACTCCCGGACTCGGGGCAATGAGCAGTTCTTC. Protein: CASSYSRTRGNEQFF.

The rearrangement joins TRBV19 to TRBJ1-3; D not certain. The germline V gene has CDR1 LNHDA and CDR2 SQIVND (reference sequence). Trimming stripped 5 bases from V and 4 bases from J, with 9 bases between. The CDR3 loop spans 13 amino acids. In DNA form, the CDR3 reads TGTGCCAGTAGTCCCTCACTCGGAAACACCATATATTTT. Protein sequence: CASSPSLGNTIYF.

This chain links TRBV29-1 with TRBJ2-1; TRBD2 aligns across 9 bases. Germline CDR1 reads SQVTM; CDR2 reads ANQGSEA. The CDR3 is 16 residues long. V lost 8 bases to trimming and J lost 0 bases; unmatched junction nucleotides: 11. CDR3 sequence: CSPTCGRGGSYNEQFF. For the CDR3, the DNA is TGCAGCCCTACTTGCGGGAGGGGAGGCTCCTACAATGAGCAGTTCTTC.

This chain links TRBV29-1 with TRBJ2-3; 12 bases align to TRBD2. This CDR3 has 16 residues. The germline gives CDR1 SQVTM, CDR2 ANQGSEA. Losses at the gene ends were 4 bases for V and 3 bases for J; bases not matched to a gene: 8. As DNA, the CDR3 is TGCAGCGTTGCGCCACTAGCGGGGGGCGCTACAGATACGCAGTATTTT. Encoded protein: CSVAPLAGGATDTQYF.